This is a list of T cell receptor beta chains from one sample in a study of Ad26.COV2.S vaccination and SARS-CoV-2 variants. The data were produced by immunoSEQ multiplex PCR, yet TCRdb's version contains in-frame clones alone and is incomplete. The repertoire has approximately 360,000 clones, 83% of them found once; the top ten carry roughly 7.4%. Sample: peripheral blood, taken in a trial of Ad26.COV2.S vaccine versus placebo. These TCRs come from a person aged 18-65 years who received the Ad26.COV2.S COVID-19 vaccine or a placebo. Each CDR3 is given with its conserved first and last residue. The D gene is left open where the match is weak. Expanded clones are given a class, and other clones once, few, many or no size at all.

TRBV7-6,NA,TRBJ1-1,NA,CASSLDGTMRNTEAFF,TGTGCCAGCAGCTTAGACGGGACGATGCGGAACACTGAAGCTTTCTTT
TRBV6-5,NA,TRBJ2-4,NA,CASIVKGGERNIQYF,TGTGCCAGCATCGTCAAAGGGGGGGAGAGAAACATTCAGTACTTC
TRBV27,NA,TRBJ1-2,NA,CASSLSMGVSGYTF,TGTGCCAGCAGTTTGTCGATGGGGGTTTCAGGCTACACCTTC
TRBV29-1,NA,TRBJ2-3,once,CSADLTLTDTQYF,TGCAGCGCCGACCTAACACTAACAGATACGCAGTATTTT
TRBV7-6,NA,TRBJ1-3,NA,CASSLGTSRNTIYF,TGTGCCAGCAGCCTCGGGACATCAAGAAACACCATATATTTT
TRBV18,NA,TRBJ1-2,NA,CASSNRSQDPNYGYTF,TGTGCCAGCTCCAATCGGTCGCAGGACCCTAACTATGGCTACACCTTC
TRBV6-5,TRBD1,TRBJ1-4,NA,CASSYSKGTANEKLFF,TGTGCCAGCAGTTACTCGAAGGGGACAGCTAATGAAAAACTGTTTTTT
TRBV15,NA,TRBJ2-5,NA,CATSRDISRKETQYF,TGTGCCACCAGCCGAGATATAAGCAGGAAAGAGACCCAGTACTTC
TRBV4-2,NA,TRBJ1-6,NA,CASSLGTNSPLHF,TGTGCCAGCAGCCTAGGCACTAATTCACCCCTCCACTTT
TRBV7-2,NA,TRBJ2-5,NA,CASSLKETQYF,TGTGCCAGCAGCCTTAAAGAGACCCAGTACTTC
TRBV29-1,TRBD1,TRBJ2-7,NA,CSVVIWDREGFEQYF,TGCAGCGTTGTAATATGGGACAGGGAAGGATTTGAGCAGTACTTC
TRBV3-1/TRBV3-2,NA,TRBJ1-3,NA,CASSTYLGQGVRSGNTIYF,TGTGCCAGCAGTACATACCTTGGGCAGGGCGTTCGTTCCGGAAACACCATATATTTT
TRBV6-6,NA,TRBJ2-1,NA,CASSYGRGQLTEQFF,TGTGCCAGCAGTTACGGGCGGGGACAGCTTACTGAGCAGTTCTTC
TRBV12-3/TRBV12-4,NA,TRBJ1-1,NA,CASSQGAGTEAFF,TGTGCCAGCAGTCAGGGTGCAGGCACTGAAGCTTTCTTT
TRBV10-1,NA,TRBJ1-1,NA,CASRDSGNTEAFF,TGCGCCAGCAGGGACAGCGGGAACACTGAAGCTTTCTTT
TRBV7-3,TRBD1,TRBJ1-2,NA,CASSLTGTGLYGYTF,TGTGCCAGCAGCTTAACCGGGACAGGGCTCTATGGCTACACCTTC
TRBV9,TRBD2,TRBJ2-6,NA,CASSAGGGAAGANVLTF,TGTGCCAGCAGCGCCGGCGGGGGGGCAGCTGGGGCCAACGTCCTGACTTTC
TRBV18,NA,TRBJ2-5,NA,CASSPPYGGETQYF,TGTGCCAGCTCACCACCGTATGGCGGGGAGACCCAGTACTTC
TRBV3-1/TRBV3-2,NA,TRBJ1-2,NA,CASSQVSSGYTF,TGTGCCAGCAGCCAAGTCAGTTCTGGCTACACCTTC
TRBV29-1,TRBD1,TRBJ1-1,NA,CSVARTGGLNTEAFF,TGCAGCGTTGCGAGAACAGGGGGACTTAACACTGAAGCTTTCTTT
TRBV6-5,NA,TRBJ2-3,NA,CASSYSRLVTQYF,TGTGCCAGCAGTTACTCGAGGCTGGTTACGCAGTATTTT
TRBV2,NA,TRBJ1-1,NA,CASRVSMNTEAFF,TGTGCCAGCAGGGTATCCATGAACACTGAAGCTTTCTTT
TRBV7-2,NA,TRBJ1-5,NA,CASSADGQPQHF,TGTGCCAGCAGCGCGGATGGGCAGCCCCAGCATTTT
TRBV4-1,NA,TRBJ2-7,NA,CASSQLQGSAHEQYF,TGCGCCAGCAGCCAACTACAGGGCTCCGCCCACGAGCAGTACTTC